What follows are 22 T cell receptor beta chains derived from one specimen sequenced in a study of blood T cell repertoires in COVID-19. Libraries were prepared by immunoSEQ multiplex PCR; TCRdb keeps only in-frame clonotypes and omits some of them. Of 55,000 to 65,000 clones in the sample, roughly four fifths are singletons; the top ten hold about 31%. The sample was peripheral blood. Receptors were obtained from a man in his 60s with COVID-19, enrolled during active disease.

This clone came up a few times. V is TRBV2 and J is TRBJ2-3; 9 nucleotides align to TRBD1. Unmatched junction bases numbered 5, after V lost 6 bases and J lost 1 base. The CDR3 spans 15 residues. Germline V lookup: CDR1 SNHLY, CDR2 FYNNEI. The CDR3: CASRTGGGGTDTQYF. The DNA of the CDR3 is TGTGCCAGCAGGACAGGGGGGGGAGGCACAGATACGCAGTATTTT.

The rearrangement uses TRBV10-2 and TRBJ2-7, with D unresolved. With 6 bases removed from V and 7 bases from J, the gap between germline ends came to 10 bases. Per the germline V gene, CDR1 is WSHSY and CDR2 is SAAADI. CDR3 size: 11 residues. In DNA form, the CDR3 reads TGCGCCAGCAGCCCCCTCGGGGAGCAGTACTTC. This encodes CASSPLGEQYF.

CDR3 sequence reads: CASSDAGGGSYNEQFF. CDR3 sequence (DNA): TGTGCCAGCAGCGATGCAGGGGGCGGGTCCTACAATGAGCAGTTCTTC. J is TRBJ2-1 and V is TRBV7-3; 8 nucleotides match TRBD1. There are 16 residues in the CDR3. V was pared by 5 bases and J by 1 base, with 7 bases of the junction left unmatched. The germline V gene encodes CDR1 SGHTA and CDR2 FQGTGA.

J is TRBJ1-2 and V is TRBV7-8; 7 nucleotides line up with TRBD1. The germline CDR1 and CDR2 sequences are SGHVS and FQNEAQ. V shed 3 bases, J shed 1 base, and the junction held 5 bases outside the gene matches. The CDR3 contains 15 residues. The CDR3 nucleotides are TGTGCCAGCAGCTTGCGGGACAGCAATAACTATGGCTACACCTTC. Protein product: CASSLRDSNNYGYTF. The whole variable domain, filled in from reference TRBV7-8 and TRBJ1-2, reads GAGVSQSPRYKVAKRGQDVALRCDPISGHVSLFWYQQALGQGPEFLTYFQNEAQLDKSGLPSDRFFAERPEGSVSTLKIQRTQQEDSAVYLCASSLRDSNNYGYTFGSGTRLTVV.

The genes are TRBV7-2 and TRBJ2-1, with D maybe TRBD1 (5 bases). Germline CDR1 is SGHTA and CDR2 is FQGNSA. V was cut by 2 bases and J by 8 bases, with 10 bases left in between. The CDR3 sequence is 13 residues long. CDR3: CASSLQGRDEQFF. The DNA of the CDR3 is TGTGCCAGCAGCTTACAGGGTAGGGATGAGCAGTTCTTC. The full variable domain, its missing parts supplied by reference TRBV7-2 and TRBJ2-1, is GAGVSQSPSNKVTEKGKDVELRCDPISGHTALYWYRQSLGQGLEFLIYFQGNSAPDKSGLPSDRFSAERTGGSVSTLTIQRTQQEDSAVYLCASSLQGRDEQFFGPGTRLTVL.

This clone showed up just a few times. The chain links TRBV3-1 (or the pseudogene TRBV3-2) to TRBJ2-1; D unresolved. Germline-derived CDR1 and CDR2 are LGHDT and YNNKEL (reference sequence). This CDR3 is 15 amino acids long. V was clipped by 0 bases and J by 1 base, with 7 bases between them. The CDR3 nucleotides read TGTGCCAGCAGCCAAGATCCGGGTTCCTACAATGAGCAGTTCTTC. Translating gives CASSQDPGSYNEQFF.

The chain uses TRBV6-2 or TRBV6-3 and TRBJ2-3, with D perhaps given as TRBD1 or TRBD2 (7 bases each). The ends were cut back, 6 bases at V and 6 bases at J, with 16 bases in the middle. The CDR3 is 14 amino acids. The germline gives CDR1 MNHEY, CDR2 SVGEGT. The CDR3: CASSRGGPPDTQYF. In nucleotides, the CDR3 is TGTGCCAGCAGCAGGGGGGGCCCCCCCGATACGCAGTATTTT.

The rearrangement uses TRBV6-5 and TRBJ1-2, with a weak D call TRBD1 (5 bases). The CDR3 has 14 amino acids. V was shortened by 6 bases and J by 1 base, with 12 bases between the two germline ends. CDR1 and CDR2 from the germline V gene are MNHEY and SVGAGI. In DNA form, the CDR3 reads TGTGCCAGCAGAAAGCCCGGGGGTAACTATGGCTACACCTTC. Amino acid sequence: CASRKPGGNYGYTF.

The rearrangement links TRBV10-2 to TRBJ2-2; weak D call: TRBD2 (6 bases). CDR3 size: 16 residues. In germline, CDR1 is WSHSY, CDR2 SAAADI. V dropped 3 bases and J dropped 4 bases, with 15 bases sitting between them. CDR3 nucleotide sequence: TGCGCCAGCAGTGACCGCCGGCGGGGCACCACCGGGGAGCTGTTTTTT. It is translated as CASSDRRRGTTGELFF.

This clone has only a few counts. J is TRBJ1-5 and V is TRBV27; D ambiguous. Germline V lookup: CDR1 MNHEY, CDR2 SMNVEV (reference sequence). V was shortened by 5 bases and J by 5 bases, with 10 bases between the two germline ends. The CDR3 spans 13 residues. For the CDR3, the DNA is TGTGCCAGCAGTGGGCGCTGGGATCAGCCCCAGCATTTT. This gives the protein CASSGRWDQPQHF.

In this sample, this clone turned up a few times. The rearrangement uses TRBV6-5 and TRBJ1-1; D may be TRBD1 (5 bases). In germline, CDR1 is MNHEY, CDR2 SVGAGI. V lost 5 bases and J 4 bases, leaving 11 bases between the germline ends. The CDR3 has 13 residues. CDR3 nucleotides: TGTGCCAGCAGTCTGCAGGGAGGCACTGAAGCTTTCTTT. Protein product: CASSLQGGTEAFF.

The CDR3 DNA sequence: TGTGCCAGCAGTACCCCCGGGACAGTTGATCAGCCCCAGCATTTT. Translation gives CASSTPGTVDQPQHF. This chain links TRBV6-6 with TRBJ1-5, with 7 positions matching TRBD1. CDR1 and CDR2 from the germline V gene are MNHNY and SVGAGI (reference sequence). The CDR3 is 15 amino acids. V lost 5 bases and J lost 5; bases outside the gene matches: 9.

The chain has TRBV14 and TRBJ2-5, with 9 bases fitting TRBD2. CDR1 SGHDN and CDR2 FVKESK come from the germline V gene. This CDR3 contains 16 residues. The V and J ends lost 0 bases and 4 bases, in that order; junction bases with no gene match: 6. CDR3 loop: CASSQDRREGAETQYF. The CDR3 coding sequence is TGTGCCAGCAGCCAAGACCGGCGGGAGGGCGCAGAGACCCAGTACTTC.

J is TRBJ2-2 and V is TRBV7-3, with 8 nucleotides matching TRBD2. Trimming took 5 bases from V and 2 from J; bases not matched to a gene: 1. This CDR3 has 14 amino acids. Looked up from germline, CDR1 is SGHTA and CDR2 is FQGTGA. CDR3 residues: CASSTSGNTGELFF. The CDR3 DNA follows: TGTGCCAGCAGCACTAGCGGAAACACCGGGGAGCTGTTTTTT.

CDR3 in DNA: TGTGCCAGCAGCTCCGGGACAGGGGGCTATCAGCCCCAGCATTTT. Translation: CASSSGTGGYQPQHF. The chain recombines TRBV9 with TRBJ1-5; 12 nucleotides line up with TRBD1. Trimming at V came to 4 bases and at J to 5 bases, leaving 4 bases not matched to a gene. This CDR3 is built from 15 residues. Germline V gene sequence: CDR1 SGDLS, CDR2 YYNGEE. Filled out from reference TRBV9 and TRBJ1-5, the complete variable domain reads DSGVTQTPKHLITATGQRVTLRCSPRSGDLSVYWYQQSLDQGLQFLIQYYNGEERAKGNILERFSAQQFPDLHSELNLSSLELGDSALYFCASSSGTGGYQPQHFGDGTRLSIL.

This clone has only one observation. CDR3 protein: CASRSGTGPSNYGYTF. The DNA for the CDR3 is TGCGCCAGCAGGAGCGGGACAGGGCCCTCGAACTATGGCTACACCTTC. The rearrangement uses TRBV5-1 and TRBJ1-2; 9 bases agree with TRBD1. From germline, CDR1 is SGHRS and CDR2 YFSETQ. V shed 5 bases, J shed 2 bases, and the junction held 10 bases outside the gene matches. The CDR3 extends over 16 amino acids.

V is TRBV7-6 and J is TRBJ2-1, with TRBD1 as a possible D gene (6 bases). The CDR3 extends over 15 amino acids. Trimming stripped 2 bases from V and 4 bases from J, with 12 bases between. CDR1 is SGHVS and CDR2 is FNYEAQ in the germline V gene. CDR3 region: CASSLFGQSYNEQFF. Written as DNA, the CDR3 is TGTGCCAGCAGCTTATTCGGACAGTCGTACAATGAGCAGTTCTTC.

V and J are TRBV7-2 and TRBJ1-6, with TRBD1 matching over 7 bases. Unmatched junction bases numbered 6, after V lost 2 bases and J lost 11 bases. The CDR3 totals 14 residues. Germline V gene data show CDR1 as SGHTA and CDR2 as FQGNSA. DNA of the CDR3: TGTGCCAGCAGCTTAAACAGGGGTCAGGCACCCCTCCACTTT. Protein product: CASSLNRGQAPLHF.

The chain couples TRBV27 to TRBJ2-3; possible D gene TRBD1, 6 bases. The CDR3 has 15 residues. Germline-derived CDR1 and CDR2 are MNHEY and SMNVEV (reference sequence). Trimming cost V 5 bases and J 2 bases, with 14 bases left between them. The CDR3 DNA is TGTGCCAGCAGTCGAGGGACATACCACACAGATACGCAGTATTTT. It is translated as CASSRGTYHTDTQYF.

The V and J genes are TRBV28 and TRBJ2-3; tentatively, D is TRBD2 (5 bases). The CDR3 is 14 amino acids. Germline-derived CDR1 and CDR2 are MDHEN and SYDVKM. Trimming removed 5 bases from V and 8 bases from J, with 17 bases in between. CDR3 loop: CASSTGGPRGTQYF. In DNA form, the CDR3 reads TGTGCCAGCAGTACCGGAGGTCCACGTGGTACGCAGTATTTT.

V gene TRBV28 combines with J gene TRBJ1-1; 7 nucleotides agree with TRBD1. Germline-derived CDR1 and CDR2 are MDHEN and SYDVKM. CDR3 size: 13 residues. The ends lost 5 bases at V and 10 bases at J; junction bases unmatched: 10. CDR3 loop: CASSTNTGVGAFF. CDR3 sequence (DNA): TGTGCCAGCAGTACAAACACAGGGGTTGGAGCTTTCTTT.

The chain carries TRBV9 and TRBJ1-6; 7 nucleotides agree with TRBD1. CDR1 is SGDLS, CDR2 YYNGEE, per germline. After removal of 5 bases from V and 6 bases from J, the junction contained 8 bases not matched to a gene. CDR3 length equals 15 residues. CDR3 protein: CASRSPGQRNSPLHF. Written as DNA, the CDR3 is TGTGCCAGCAGGTCACCGGGACAGCGTAATTCACCCCTCCACTTT.